Each of the 20 T cell receptor beta chains below was sequenced from the same sample in a study of response to subunit inactivated influenza vaccine. MiXCR, run by TCRdb on the RT-PCR reads, gives a single entry per CDR3 protein. The sample carries around 580,000 distinct CDR3 sequences, about 10% recorded once. The sequences come from PBMCs from blood, collected on the day of vaccination. The receptor set was obtained from a man between 45 and 60 years old who received an inactivated influenza vaccine.

The chain links TRBV20-1 to TRBJ2-2; 12 nucleotides match TRBD2. Trimming removed 4 bases from V and 5 bases from J; junction bases left unmatched: 5. From germline, CDR1 is DFQATT and CDR2 SNEGSKA (reference sequence). The CDR3 runs to 15 residues. CDR3 nucleotides: TGCAGTGCTACGACTAGCGGGAGAGGTACCGGGGAGCTGTTTTTT. Amino acid sequence: CSATTSGRGTGELFF.

This clonotype was found a few times. V and J are TRBV7-2 and TRBJ2-1, with TRBD2 matching over 9 bases. Germline CDR1 SGHTA, CDR2 FQGNSA. Trimming removed 2 bases from V and 7 bases from J; junction bases left unmatched: 9. The CDR3 covers 16 residues. The CDR3 protein is CASSLQGSGSGNEQFF. In DNA form, the CDR3 reads TGTGCCAGCAGCTTACAAGGTAGCGGGAGTGGGAATGAGCAGTTCTTC.

This clonotype appeared many times. V usage is TRBV7-2 and J usage is TRBJ2-5, with D hard to call. V lost 5 bases and J 0 bases, leaving 7 bases between the germline ends. The CDR3 loop spans 13 amino acids. Germline CDR1 reads SGHTA; CDR2 reads FQGNSA. The CDR3 region has the DNA TGTGCCAGCAGCCCGTCTTACCAAGAGACCCAGTACTTC. It specifies CASSPSYQETQYF.

Only a few counts were recorded for this clonotype. The chain recombines TRBV7-2 with TRBJ1-2; no firm D call. V dropped 2 bases and J dropped 4 bases, with 5 bases sitting between them. The CDR3 contains 12 residues. Germline CDR1 SGHTA, CDR2 FQGNSA. In nucleotides, the CDR3 is TGTGCCAGCAGCTTAATGCCCTATGGCTACACCTTC. Its protein is CASSLMPYGYTF. Using reference TRBV7-2 and TRBJ1-2 for the parts outside the CDR3, the full variable domain is GAGVSQSPSNKVTEKGKDVELRCDPISGHTALYWYRQSLGQGLEFLIYFQGNSAPDKSGLPSDRFSAERTGGSVSTLTIQRTQQEDSAVYLCASSLMPYGYTFGSGTRLTVV.

At least ten counts were recorded for this clonotype. The chain recombines TRBV4-3 with TRBJ2-1; no firm D call. The CDR3 sequence is 16 residues long. Trimming shortened V by 1 base and J by 0 bases, and 10 bases separated the two germline ends. CDR1 and CDR2 (germline): LGHNA, YSLEER. Here the CDR3 reads CASSQGVLSSYNEQFF. The DNA for the CDR3 is TGCGCCAGCAGCCAAGGAGTACTTAGCTCCTACAATGAGCAGTTCTTC.

J is TRBJ1-2 and V is TRBV28; D remains ambiguous. Germline values: CDR1 MDHEN, CDR2 SYDVKM. Trimming removed 8 bases at V and 4 bases at J, with 17 bases between. The CDR3 is 14 amino acids. CDR3 DNA: TGTGCCAGCTCGGAGGCGGTGTCGGGCTATGGCTACACCTTC. Protein: CASSEAVSGYGYTF.

This clonotype has just a few counts. The gene calls are TRBV7-6 and TRBJ2-5, with D possibly being TRBD2 (6 bases). The CDR3 is made up of 14 amino acids. CDR1 and CDR2 from the germline V gene are SGHVS and FNYEAQ. With 7 bases removed from V and 5 bases from J, the gap between germline ends came to 17 bases. Here the CDR3 reads CASTQSTRWETQYF. The CDR3 DNA follows: TGTGCCAGCACCCAATCGACTAGGTGGGAGACCCAGTACTTC. The complete variable domain, with remaining parts taken from reference TRBV7-6 and TRBJ2-5, reads GAGVSQSPRYKVTKRGQDVALRCDPISGHVSLYWYRQALGQGPEFLTYFNYEAQQDKSGLPNDRFSAERPEGSISTLTIQRTEQRDSAMYRCASTQSTRWETQYFGPGTRLLVL.

This clonotype was seen repeatedly, ten times or more. The junction and the germline gene differ at one end; a read error may be behind it. The chain links TRBV5-1 to TRBJ1-5; D unclear. Germline CDR1 SGHRS, CDR2 YFSETQ. The length of the CDR3 is 13 residues. The CDR3 here is CASSLDVNQPQHF. For the CDR3, the DNA is TGTGCCAGCAGTTTAGATGTGAATCAGCCCCAGCATTTT.

V usage is TRBV6-1 and J usage is TRBJ2-5; 7 bases line up with TRBD2. This CDR3 is built from 14 residues. CDR1 and CDR2 from the germline V gene are MNHNS and SASEGT. The trim removed 6 bases at V and 4 bases at J, leaving 8 bases unmatched. CDR3 in amino acids: CASRSRDYIETQYF. The CDR3 DNA reads as TGTGCCAGCAGGAGCCGGGACTATATAGAGACCCAGTACTTC.

The V call is TRBV29-1, the J call TRBJ2-1; D might be TRBD1 (5 bases). The V end was cut by 3 bases, the J end by 5 bases, with 14 bases between. This CDR3 region has 14 residues. The germline gives CDR1 SQVTM, CDR2 ANQGSEA. The CDR3 here is CSVDSGISHNEQFF. The CDR3 region has the DNA TGCAGCGTTGATTCAGGGATTTCCCACAATGAGCAGTTCTTC.

The chain carries TRBV6-1 and TRBJ1-6; 9 nucleotides match TRBD1. V shed 6 bases, J shed 10 bases, and the junction held 10 bases outside the gene matches. This CDR3 spans 15 amino acids. CDR1 MNHNS and CDR2 SASEGT come from the germline V gene. The CDR3 DNA follows: TGTGCCAGCAGCTTCACCGGACAGGGGATGTCACCCCTCCACTTT. Amino acid sequence: CASSFTGQGMSPLHF.

The V and J genes are TRBV20-1 and TRBJ1-6; tentatively, D is TRBD1 (6 bases). The V and J ends lost 4 bases and 8 bases respectively, with 18 bases between them. The length of the CDR3 is 15 residues. Germline assignment: CDR1 DFQATT and CDR2 SNEGSKA (reference sequence). In DNA form, the CDR3 reads TGCAGTGCTACAGCAGGGGTTTCCCATTATTCACCCCTCCACTTT. Encoded protein: CSATAGVSHYSPLHF.

V usage is TRBV5-4 and J usage is TRBJ2-4; D unresolved. This CDR3 comprises 13 residues. Germline CDR1 is SGHNT and CDR2 is YYREEE (reference sequence). V dropped 1 base and J dropped 4 bases, with 6 bases sitting between them. CDR3 in amino acids: CASSLTPKNIQYF. The CDR3 DNA sequence: TGTGCCAGCAGCTTGACTCCTAAAAACATTCAGTACTTC.

This clonotype turned up a few times. The J gene is TRBJ2-6, the V gene TRBV5-6; D remains ambiguous. There are 16 residues in the CDR3. The V end was cut by 5 bases, the J end by 0 bases, with 12 bases between. Germline V lookup: CDR1 SGHDT, CDR2 YYEEEE. This CDR3 reads CASRTGYDSGANVLTF. The CDR3 bases are TGTGCCAGCAGGACCGGGTACGACTCTGGGGCCAACGTCCTGACTTTC. Variable domain in full (rest from reference TRBV5-6 and TRBJ2-6): DAGVTQSPTHLIKTRGQQVTLRCSPKSGHDTVSWYQQALGQGPQFIFQYYEEEERQRGNFPDRFSGHQFPNYSSELNVNALLLGDSALYLCASRTGYDSGANVLTFGAGSRLTVL.

There are a few counts of this clonotype. The rearrangement joins TRBV7-3 to TRBJ2-1, with D unclear. Germline CDR1 and CDR2: SGHTA and FQGTGA. V dropped 10 bases and J dropped 0 bases, with 7 bases sitting between them. The CDR3 covers 12 residues. CDR3 bases: TGTGCCATGGGAATCTCCTACAATGAGCAGTTCTTC. It yields the protein CAMGISYNEQFF.

The sample holds a few counts of this clonotype. This chain uses TRBV7-9 with TRBJ2-1, with D perhaps given as TRBD1 or TRBD2 (6 bases each). Trimming cost V 3 bases and J 4 bases, with 13 bases left between them. The CDR3 extends over 15 amino acids. Germline V gives CDR1 SEHNR, CDR2 FQNEAQ (reference sequence). The CDR3 reads CASSFIPGAYNEQFF. For the CDR3, the DNA is TGTGCCAGCAGCTTTATCCCGGGGGCTTACAATGAGCAGTTCTTC.

This clonotype was counted only a few times. The chain joins TRBV12-3 or TRBV12-4 to TRBJ1-5; D is perhaps TRBD1 (6 bases). This CDR3 has 14 residues. The V end was cut by 5 bases, the J end by 4 bases, with 12 bases between. This CDR3 is CASSTRQANQPQHF. The CDR3 nucleotides read TGTGCCAGCAGTACCCGACAGGCGAATCAGCCCCAGCATTTT.

The rearrangement uses TRBV11-2 and TRBJ2-5; 8 positions match TRBD2. The V gene's germline CDR1 is SGHAT and CDR2 FQNNGV. J lost 5 bases, V lost 2 bases, and 10 bases had no gene match. The CDR3 covers 16 residues. The CDR3 bases are TGTGCCAGCAGCTTACAACTAGCGGCTCCAAGTGAGACCCAGTACTTC. Its translation is CASSLQLAAPSETQYF.

The rearrangement joins TRBV12-3 or TRBV12-4 to TRBJ2-1, with 12 bases aligning to TRBD2. J gave up 9 bases and V 5 bases, and 8 bases lay outside the gene matches. The CDR3 runs to 15 residues. DNA of the CDR3: TGTGCCAGCAGTACCACTAGCGGGGGGCTTGCTGAGCAGTTCTTC. Its protein product is CASSTTSGGLAEQFF.

This clonotype was recorded many times. The chain joins TRBV4-2 to TRBJ2-7, with 10 bases lining up with TRBD1. Germline values: CDR1 LGHNA, CDR2 YNFKEQ. CDR3 length: 15 residues. Trimming took 3 bases from V and 5 from J; bases not matched to a gene: 7. The DNA of the CDR3 is TGTGCCAGCAGCCATTCCGGGACAGGGGTAGACGAGCAGTACTTC. Encoded protein: CASSHSGTGVDEQYF.